This T cell receptor beta chain came from a study of Ad26.COV2.S vaccination and SARS-CoV-2 variants. The V and J ends lost 1 base and 6 bases respectively, with 21 bases between them. CDR1 SGHTA and CDR2 FQGNSA come from the germline V gene. The CDR3 sequence is 18 residues long. TCRdb keeps only in-frame clones here, not all; method: immunoSEQ multiplex PCR. Of about 480,000 clones listed, roughly nine tenths are singletons. Study outcomes and limitations: The TCR breadth and depth analyses may have understated or missed part of the total T cell responses. Following vaccination, spike-specific CD8+ and CD4+ T cell responses reportedly exhibited substantial breadth.

The treatment denotes: roughly 18 received Ad26.COV2.S at low or high dose, single or two shots; about 5 received placebo; per-sample allocation not given. It was on day 63 after the first vaccine or placebo injection that samples were taken. Donor was an adult aged 18-55 years in Boston. Note on this clone: What it binds is not known.

The chain joins TRBV7-2 to TRBJ2-2; D gene unclear. Sequenced material: peripheral blood, taken in a trial of Ad26.COV2.S vaccine versus placebo. This TCR was recovered from a person aged 18-65 years who received the Ad26.COV2.S COVID-19 vaccine or a placebo. The CDR3 here is CASSLGAETRKISGELFF. In nucleotides, the CDR3 is TGTGCCAGCAGCTTAGGGGCCGAGACAAGGAAAATATCCGGGGAGCTGTTTTTT.